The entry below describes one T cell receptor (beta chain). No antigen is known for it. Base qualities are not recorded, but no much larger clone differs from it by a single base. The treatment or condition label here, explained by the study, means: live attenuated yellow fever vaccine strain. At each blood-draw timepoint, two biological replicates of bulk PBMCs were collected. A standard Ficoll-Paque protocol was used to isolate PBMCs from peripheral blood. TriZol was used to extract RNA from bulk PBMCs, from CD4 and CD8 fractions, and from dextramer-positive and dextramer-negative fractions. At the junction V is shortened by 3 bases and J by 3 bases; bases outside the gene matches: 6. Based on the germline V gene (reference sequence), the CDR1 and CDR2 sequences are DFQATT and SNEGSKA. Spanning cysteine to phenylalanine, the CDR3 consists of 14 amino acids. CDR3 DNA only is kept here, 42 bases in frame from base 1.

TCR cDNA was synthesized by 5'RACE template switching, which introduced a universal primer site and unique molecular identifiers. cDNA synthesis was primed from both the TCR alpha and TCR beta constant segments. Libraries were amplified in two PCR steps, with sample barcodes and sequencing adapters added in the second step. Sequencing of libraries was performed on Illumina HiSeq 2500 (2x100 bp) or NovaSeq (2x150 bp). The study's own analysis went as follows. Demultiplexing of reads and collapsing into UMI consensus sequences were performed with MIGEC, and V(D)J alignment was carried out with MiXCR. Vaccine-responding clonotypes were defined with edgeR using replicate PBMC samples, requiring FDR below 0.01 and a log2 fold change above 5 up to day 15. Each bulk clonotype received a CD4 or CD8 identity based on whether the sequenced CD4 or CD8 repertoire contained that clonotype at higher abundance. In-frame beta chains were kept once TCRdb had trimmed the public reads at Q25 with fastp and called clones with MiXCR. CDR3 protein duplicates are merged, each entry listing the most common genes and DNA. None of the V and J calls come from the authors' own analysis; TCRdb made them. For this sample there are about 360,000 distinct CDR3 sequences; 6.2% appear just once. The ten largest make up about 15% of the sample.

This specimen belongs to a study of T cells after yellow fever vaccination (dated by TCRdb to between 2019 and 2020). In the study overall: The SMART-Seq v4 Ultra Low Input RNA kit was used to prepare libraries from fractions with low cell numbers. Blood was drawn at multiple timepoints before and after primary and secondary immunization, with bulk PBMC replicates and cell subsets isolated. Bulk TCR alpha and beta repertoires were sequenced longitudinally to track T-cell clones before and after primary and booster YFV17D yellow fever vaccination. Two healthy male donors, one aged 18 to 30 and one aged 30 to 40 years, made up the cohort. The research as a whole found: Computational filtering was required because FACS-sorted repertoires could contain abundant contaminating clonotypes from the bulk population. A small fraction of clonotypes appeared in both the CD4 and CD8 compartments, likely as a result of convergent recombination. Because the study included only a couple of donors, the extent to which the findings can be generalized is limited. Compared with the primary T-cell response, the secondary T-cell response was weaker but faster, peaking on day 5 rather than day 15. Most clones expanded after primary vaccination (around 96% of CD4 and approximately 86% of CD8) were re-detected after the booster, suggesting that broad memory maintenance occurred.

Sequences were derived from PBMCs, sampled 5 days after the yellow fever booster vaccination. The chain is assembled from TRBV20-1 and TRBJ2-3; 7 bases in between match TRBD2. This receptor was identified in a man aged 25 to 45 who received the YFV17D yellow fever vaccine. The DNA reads TGCAGTGCTAGTGCTGCTAGCGGAACAGATACGCAGTATTTT. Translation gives CSASAASGTDTQYF.